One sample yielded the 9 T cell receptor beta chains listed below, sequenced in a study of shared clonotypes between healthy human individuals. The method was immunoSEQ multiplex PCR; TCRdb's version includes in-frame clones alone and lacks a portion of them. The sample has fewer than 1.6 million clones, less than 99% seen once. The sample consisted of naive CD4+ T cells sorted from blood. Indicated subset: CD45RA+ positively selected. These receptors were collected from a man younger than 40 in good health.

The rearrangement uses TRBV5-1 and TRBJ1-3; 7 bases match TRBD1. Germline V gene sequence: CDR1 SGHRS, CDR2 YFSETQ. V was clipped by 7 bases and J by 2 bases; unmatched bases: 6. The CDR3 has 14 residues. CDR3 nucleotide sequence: TGCGCCAGCTGTGACGGGACAGCTGGAAACACCATATATTTT. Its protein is CASCDGTAGNTIYF.

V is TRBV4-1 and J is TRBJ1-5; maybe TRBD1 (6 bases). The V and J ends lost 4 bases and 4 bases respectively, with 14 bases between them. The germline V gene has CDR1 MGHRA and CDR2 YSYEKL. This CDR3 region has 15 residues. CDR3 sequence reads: CASSPPQGRNQPQHF. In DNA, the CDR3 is TGCGCCAGCAGCCCACCCCAGGGGCGAAATCAGCCCCAGCATTTT.

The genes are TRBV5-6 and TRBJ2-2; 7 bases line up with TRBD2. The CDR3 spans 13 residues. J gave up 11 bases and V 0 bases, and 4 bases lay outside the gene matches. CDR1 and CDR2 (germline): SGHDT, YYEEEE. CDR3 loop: CASSLVASGELFF. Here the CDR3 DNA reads TGTGCCAGCAGCTTGGTAGCTAGCGGCGAGCTGTTTTTT.

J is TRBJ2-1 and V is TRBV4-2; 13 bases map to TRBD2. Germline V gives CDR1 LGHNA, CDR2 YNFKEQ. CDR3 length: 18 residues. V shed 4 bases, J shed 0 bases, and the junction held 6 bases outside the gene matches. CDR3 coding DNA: TGTGCCAGCAGCCTACGACTAGCGGGAGGATCCTCCTACAATGAGCAGTTCTTC. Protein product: CASSLRLAGGSSYNEQFF.

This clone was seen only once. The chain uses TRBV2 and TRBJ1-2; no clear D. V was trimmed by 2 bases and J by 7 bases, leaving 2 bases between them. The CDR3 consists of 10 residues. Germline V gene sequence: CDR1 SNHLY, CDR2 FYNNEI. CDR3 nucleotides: TGTGCCAGCAGTGAAATTGGCTACACCTTC. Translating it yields CASSEIGYTF.

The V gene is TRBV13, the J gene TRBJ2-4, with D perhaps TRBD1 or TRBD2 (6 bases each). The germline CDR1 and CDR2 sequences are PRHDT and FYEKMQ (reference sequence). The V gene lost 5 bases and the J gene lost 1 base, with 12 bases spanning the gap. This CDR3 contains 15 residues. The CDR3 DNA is TGTGCCAGCAGCCGTAGGGGGGCCGCCAAAAACATTCAGTACTTC. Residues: CASSRRGAAKNIQYF.

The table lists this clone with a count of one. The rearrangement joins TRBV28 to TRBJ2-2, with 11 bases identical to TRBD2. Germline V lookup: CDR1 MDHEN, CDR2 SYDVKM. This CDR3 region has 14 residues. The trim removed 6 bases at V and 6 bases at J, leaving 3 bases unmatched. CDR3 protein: CASRLAGVPGELFF. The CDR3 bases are TGTGCCAGCAGACTAGCGGGAGTTCCCGGGGAGCTGTTTTTT.

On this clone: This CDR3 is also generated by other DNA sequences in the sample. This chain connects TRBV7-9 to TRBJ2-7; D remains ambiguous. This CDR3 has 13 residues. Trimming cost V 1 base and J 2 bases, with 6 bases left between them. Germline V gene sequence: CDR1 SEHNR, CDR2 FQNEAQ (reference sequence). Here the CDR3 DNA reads TGTGCCAGCAGCTTAGGCAGAACCTACGAGCAGTACTTC. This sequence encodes CASSLGRTYEQYF.

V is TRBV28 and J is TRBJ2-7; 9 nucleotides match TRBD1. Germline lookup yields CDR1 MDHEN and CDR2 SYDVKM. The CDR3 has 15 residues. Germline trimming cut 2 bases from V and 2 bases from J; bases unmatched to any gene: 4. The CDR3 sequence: CASSLGDRVTYEQYF. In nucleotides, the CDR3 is TGTGCCAGCAGTTTAGGGGACAGGGTCACCTACGAGCAGTACTTC.